The clone carrying this T cell receptor (beta chain) turned up a few times. Researchers amplified the TCR beta CDR3 regions from RNA transcripts. HTBI primers were employed in a first-round RT-PCR of the TCR CDR3. From the multiplex PCR reads, TCRdb called clonotypes with MiXCR, one entry per CDR3 protein. The sample consists of fewer than 500,000 distinct CDR3 sequences, approximately 15% of them appearing once. The data derive from a study of T cells in Graves' hyperthyroidism and ophthalmopathy. Newly diagnosed hyperthyroidism, duration under 2 months, in patients aged 18 to 65. The CDR3 sequence is 15 residues long. Germline lookup yields CDR1 LNHDA and CDR2 SQIVND (reference sequence). With V trimmed by 8 bases and J by 4 bases, 11 bases remained unmatched.

Material for sequencing was blood. This sequence originates from a man aged 25-40 years with Graves' hyperthyroidism that later progressed to Graves' ophthalmopathy. V is TRBV19 and J is TRBJ1-2; 9 nucleotides match TRBD1. CDR3 nucleotides: TGTGCCAGTCAGTTTGGACAGGGGTCCCGCTATGGCTACACCTTC. Residues: CASQFGQGSRYGYTF.